These 3 T cell receptor beta chains originate from one sample sequenced in a study of blood T cell repertoires in COVID-19. Profiling relied on immunoSEQ multiplex PCR, and the TCRdb table lists in-frame clones only, not all of them. The sample includes tens of thousands of clones, roughly 88% of them seen just once. The sequencing sample was made of peripheral blood. Every receptor here comes from a man aged 50 to 59 with active or convalescent COVID-19.

V gene TRBV24-1 combines with J gene TRBJ2-2; D gene ambiguous. Germline V gene lookup returns CDR1 KGHDR and CDR2 SFDVKD. The CDR3 extends over 14 amino acids. V lost 0 bases, J lost 4 bases, and 5 bases lay in between. The CDR3 loop reads CATSDLISTGELFF. The DNA of the CDR3 is TGTGCCACCAGTGATTTGATCAGCACCGGGGAGCTGTTTTTT.

The genes are TRBV6-6 and TRBJ2-3; TRBD1 matches at 7 bases. Germline CDR1 MNHNY, CDR2 SVGAGI (reference sequence). With 6 bases clipped from V and 2 bases from J, the junction kept 5 bases outside the gene matches. There are 14 residues in the CDR3. CDR3 DNA: TGTGCCAGCAGCTCGGGACAGTCCACAGATACGCAGTATTTT. Its protein is CASSSGQSTDTQYF.

This clone came up many times. The gene calls are TRBV5-8 and TRBJ2-3; tentative D call: TRBD2 (6 bases). Germline V lookup: CDR1 SGHTS, CDR2 YDEGEE. The V and J ends lost 1 base and 0 bases respectively, with 18 bases between them. The CDR3 is made up of 18 amino acids. The CDR3 coding sequence is TGTGCCAGCAGCTTGATCTTTGGGCGGGGAACTAGCACAGATACGCAGTATTTT. This encodes CASSLIFGRGTSTDTQYF.